The clone carrying this T cell receptor beta chain has ten or more counts. Its matching antigen is unknown. This entry belongs to a study of identical twins. Overall study findings and caveats: When twins shared out-of-frame alpha sequences, those sequences had excess low generation probability. Excess sharing between twins was weaker in beta out-of-frame sequences. Fewer insertions characterized abundant cord blood beta clonotypes, whereas memory repertoires showed none.

TCRdb reanalysed the 5' RACE reads using MiXCR and keeps one entry per CDR3 protein. The profile shows some 590,000 distinct CDR3 sequences, 9.5% to 10% of them singletons. Each donor was a healthy Caucasian. The CDR3 is 14 residues long. CDR1 SGHRS and CDR2 YFSETQ come from the germline V gene. Trimming removed 0 bases at V and 7 bases at J, with 11 bases between. This sample was shared with a second study, whose subject was yellow fever vaccine responses in identical twins.

The sample was PBMCs. The gene calls are TRBV5-1 and TRBJ1-5, with D possibly being TRBD1 (6 bases). This TCR derives from a woman younger than 30 in good health. CDR3 sequence reads: CASSLEGGGQPQHF. In DNA form, the CDR3 reads TGCGCCAGCAGCTTGGAGGGGGGCGGCCAGCCCCAGCATTTT.